Listed below are T cell receptor beta chains from one sample, sequenced in a study of blood T cell repertoires in COVID-19. This table comes from immunoSEQ multiplex PCR, and its TCRdb copy is limited to in-frame clones, with some not included. The sample carries about 260,000 clones, approximately 90% recorded once. The specimen was peripheral blood. The source of these receptors is a woman in her forties with acute or convalescent COVID-19. CDR3s include the opening cysteine and the closing phenylalanine or tryptophan. D genes are given only for firm matches. Not all rows give a size; the values are once, few, many and, for expanded clones, a class.

v_gene	d_gene	abundance	len	j_gene	CDR3nt	CDR3aa
TRBV6-6	NA	once	15	TRBJ1-1	TGTGCCAGCAGTACCGGAGACAGATTGAACACTGAAGCTTTCTTT	CASSTGDRLNTEAFF
TRBV2	NA	NA	14	TRBJ1-2	TGTGCCAGCAGGGGGGCAGGGGATGTCTATGGCTACACCTTC	CASRGAGDVYGYTF
TRBV3-1/TRBV3-2	NA	NA	13	TRBJ1-1	TGTGCCAGCACAAGGACAGCGAACACTGAAGCTTTCTTT	CASTRTANTEAFF
TRBV3-1/TRBV3-2	TRBD1	NA	15	TRBJ1-3	TGTGCCAGCAGCCATTACGACAGGGGCGGAAACACCATATATTTT	CASSHYDRGGNTIYF
TRBV9	NA	NA	13	TRBJ1-1	TGTGCCAGCAGCCCCGGGAGGGGCACTGAAGCTTTCTTT	CASSPGRGTEAFF
TRBV25-1	TRBD1	NA	13	TRBJ1-1	TGTGCCAGCAAACGGGACAGGAACACTGAAGCTTTCTTT	CASKRDRNTEAFF
TRBV10-2	NA	NA	14	TRBJ1-5	TGCGCCAGCAGTGAATCTGCTCGGAATCAGCCCCAGCATTTT	CASSESARNQPQHF
TRBV19	TRBD1	NA	14	TRBJ2-3	TGTGCCAGTAGTCCAGGGGGTGGCACAGATACGCAGTATTTT	CASSPGGGTDTQYF
TRBV6-5	NA	NA	14	TRBJ2-1	TGTGCCAGCAGAAGGACAGCCGTCTACAATGAGCAGTTCTTC	CASRRTAVYNEQFF
TRBV6-5	TRBD1	once	15	TRBJ1-2	TGTGCCAGCAGTTCCCCGGGACAGGGGGCTTCTGGCTACACCTTC	CASSSPGQGASGYTF
TRBV12-5	NA	NA	13	TRBJ1-6	TGTGCTAGTGGCGTAGCGGGGAATTCACCCCTCCACTTT	CASGVAGNSPLHF
TRBV5-4	TRBD2	NA	16	TRBJ2-2	TGTGCCAGCAGCCCCCCGGGGGGGGCTGGGACCGGGGAGCTGTTTTTT	CASSPPGGAGTGELFF
TRBV19	NA	NA	15	TRBJ1-4	TGTGCCAGTGGGGTACCTATGGGAGGGAATGAAAAACTGTTTTTT	CASGVPMGGNEKLFF
TRBV5-1	NA	NA	15	TRBJ1-4	TGCGCCAGCAGCGTCCAAGGGGGAACTAATGAAAAACTGTTTTTT	CASSVQGGTNEKLFF
TRBV7-8	TRBD1	NA	18	TRBJ1-2	TGTGCCAGCAGCACAAGCAGGGACAGGGCCGCCTCCTACTATGGCTACACCTTC	CASSTSRDRAASYYGYTF
TRBV19	TRBD2	NA	15	TRBJ2-5	TGTGCCAGTAGCCCTCCCGGGACTAGCGGAGGGACCCAGTACTTC	CASSPPGTSGGTQYF
TRBV11-2	NA	once	12	TRBJ1-1	TGTGCCAGCAGCCCGAGGGGGACTGAAGCTTTCTTT	CASSPRGTEAFF
TRBV2	NA	NA	14	TRBJ2-2	TGTGCCAGCACCCCAGGACAGTACACCGGGGAGCTGTTTTTT	CASTPGQYTGELFF